Given below is one T cell receptor delta chain in context. The protein recorded in TCRdb matches a much larger clone and deviates from this DNA's translation at residue 5, suggesting a read error; the protein here is obtained by translating the DNA. TCRdb re-called the reads with CATT. The sample holds 2,200 or so delta-chain clones; approximately 1.6% are singletons and the top ten take roughly 35%. This sample is part of a study of gamma-delta chains in newborns, infants, children. Study context: Microbial exposure reportedly drives polyclonal innate γδ T cell expansion after birth.

From germline, CDR1 is TSWWSYY and CDR2 QGS. This CDR3 has 17 amino acids. Trimming removed 5 bases from V and 5 bases from J, with 24 bases in between. This TCR came from a child who was a newborn, infant or young child, either healthy, febrile or measles-vaccinated (not recorded which). The chain links TRDV1 to TRDJ1, with D hard to call. Sequencing was done on a sample of blood. CDR3 residues: CALGMGRRTPGADKLIF. CDR3 bases: TGTGCTCTTGGGATGGGTAGACGTACACCGGGAGCTGATAAACTCATCTTT.